This T cell receptor beta chain appears in the sequencing data of a study of radiotherapy plus CTLA-4 blockade in lung cancer (dated by TCRdb to 2017 to 2018). Concerning the study at large: Among the enrolled patients, approximately 18% had an objective response, and around 31% reached disease control.

The investigation overall reported the following: After treatment with radiotherapy and ipilimumab, TCR clones that originated in tumors expanded in peripheral blood. Early dynamic changes in blood T cell clones, together with increased serum interferon-beta after radiation, were reported as the strongest predictors of response.

The study evaluated CTLA-4 blockade (ipilimumab) given together with focal radiation therapy in patients who had chemo-refractory metastatic non-small-cell lung cancer. Turning to this clone: This clone's antigen is unknown. No quality values exist for individual bases; no much larger clone is one base distant.

Receptors were amplified or captured by the immunoSEQ multiplex PCR assay. The immuneACCESS repertoire file appears here via TCRdb, limited to in-frame rearrangements. These files lack a portion of the clones; in checked studies, under half of the deficit traces to unresolved V genes, and the cause of the others is not known. Here the sample has about 98,000 clones; 82% occur a single time. The ten largest account for roughly 3.5% of the sample. For this chain, trimming is 3 bases at the V end and 5 bases at the J end, and the number of junction bases without a gene match is 8. Taken from cysteine to phenylalanine, the CDR3 has 16 residues. This entry keeps only the CDR3 DNA: 48 bases, framed from base 1. Looking up the germline V gene (reference sequence) yields CDR1 SEHNR and CDR2 FQNEAQ.

The receptor chain draws on TRBV7-9 and TRBJ2-1, with 9 middle bases fitting TRBD2. This specimen consisted of peripheral blood, obtained from a patient treated with radiotherapy plus ipilimumab. The TCR was taken from a human donor with non-small cell lung cancer who had a partial response to radiotherapy plus ipilimumab. Read as DNA, the sequence is TGTGCCAGCAGCTTTCAACTAGCGGGCGTACACAATGAGCAGTTCTTC. Translated, this gives CASSFQLAGVHNEQFF.